A single TCR beta chain is shown here with its context. What it binds is unknown. Other DNA sequences in the same sample also yield this CDR3. This sample was taken from a study of cytomegalovirus exposure and HLA in healthy donors. The PCR used 60 Vbeta and 13 Jbeta primers. Produced via immunoSEQ multiplex PCR; TCRdb's table is partial and in-frame only. The sample has under 300,000 clones; approximately 91% are singletons. Study-wide findings and caveats: Per a later analysis, HLA-associated TCR beta chains showed more clonal expansion than other, equally common TCR beta chains.

This clonotype was sampled from a girl aged 2-10 years in good health and CMV-seronegative. Sequencing was done on a sample of PBMCs.

The CDR3 coding sequence is TGCGCCAGCAGCCAAGAGGGGGGTGGACTTAACACTGAAGCTTTCTTT. Its protein is CASSQEGGGLNTEAFF. This chain connects TRBV4-1 to TRBJ1-1, with a tentative D call TRBD1 (5 bases). The CDR3 length is 16 residues. Trimming cost V 0 bases and J 2 bases, with 13 bases left between them. CDR1 is MGHRA, CDR2 YSYEKL, per germline.